Listed below are T cell receptor beta chains from one sample, sequenced in a study of T cell changes during pregnancy in multiple sclerosis. Here immunoSEQ multiplex PCR was the method, and the copy in TCRdb shows in-frame clones only, minus some. The sample comprises roughly 57,000 clones, 92% of which are singletons, and around 0.66% rests with the top ten. The specimen was CD4+ T cells from peripheral blood mononuclear cells, collected after pregnancy. The source of these receptors is a female donor with multiple sclerosis, enrolled in a pregnancy study. CDR3s leave out the opening cysteine and the closing phenylalanine or tryptophan.

TRBJ2-1 | TRBV6-1 | ASSEPRNEQF
TRBJ2-1 | TRBV7-2 | ASSLGDRVNEQF
TRBJ2-5 | TRBV9 | ASSATGDQY
TRBJ2-7 | TRBV18 | ASSPLTSGSYEQY
TRBJ2-1 | TRBV6-1 | ASSPQGSSYNEQF
TRBJ2-7 | TRBV7-2 | ASSLGTSGASYEQY
TRBJ1-2 | TRBV30 | AWSVLGVGGYT
TRBJ1-2 | TRBV5-5 | ASSLVGTGGFYGYT
TRBJ1-3 | TRBV6-5 | ATGTGDSGNTIY
TRBJ1-5 | TRBV7-2 | ASSSTGTKSNQPQH
TRBJ1-2 | TRBV6-1 | ASSEAQRGGARPYGYT
TRBJ1-2 | TRBV19 | ASSISLNYGYT
TRBJ2-3 | TRBV4-2 | ASSLMGSDTDTQY
TRBJ1-1 | TRBV15 | ATSREPGGWAEAF
TRBJ2-2 | TRBV25-1 | ASTEGGRTGELF
TRBJ2-3 | TRBV6-6 | ASSYSGRGEGTQY
TRBJ1-1 | TRBV7-3 | ASSAQVNTEAF
TRBJ1-3 | TRBV7-3 | ASSLGFLVRGGNTIY
TRBJ1-2 | TRBV27 | ASSLQANYGYT
TRBJ1-1 | TRBV6-1 | ASSSRRETEAF
TRBJ1-2 | TRBV7-2 | ASSLVQGKAGYT
TRBJ1-4 | TRBV11-2 | ASSPSPSDNEKLF
TRBJ1-2 | TRBV7-8 | ASTPREGYGYT
TRBJ1-6 | TRBV5-5 | ASSPGTVNSPLH
TRBJ2-5 | TRBV7-7 | ASSLGTGQETQY
TRBJ1-2 | TRBV4-2 | ASSQDNIRGNGYT
TRBJ2-3 | TRBV7-2 | ASSGLSDTQY
TRBJ1-1 | TRBV11-2 | ASSFRRTANTEAF
TRBJ2-4 | TRBV7-2 | ASSPSSGGLDIQY
TRBJ2-2 | TRBV11-3 | ASSLARTGTSTGELF